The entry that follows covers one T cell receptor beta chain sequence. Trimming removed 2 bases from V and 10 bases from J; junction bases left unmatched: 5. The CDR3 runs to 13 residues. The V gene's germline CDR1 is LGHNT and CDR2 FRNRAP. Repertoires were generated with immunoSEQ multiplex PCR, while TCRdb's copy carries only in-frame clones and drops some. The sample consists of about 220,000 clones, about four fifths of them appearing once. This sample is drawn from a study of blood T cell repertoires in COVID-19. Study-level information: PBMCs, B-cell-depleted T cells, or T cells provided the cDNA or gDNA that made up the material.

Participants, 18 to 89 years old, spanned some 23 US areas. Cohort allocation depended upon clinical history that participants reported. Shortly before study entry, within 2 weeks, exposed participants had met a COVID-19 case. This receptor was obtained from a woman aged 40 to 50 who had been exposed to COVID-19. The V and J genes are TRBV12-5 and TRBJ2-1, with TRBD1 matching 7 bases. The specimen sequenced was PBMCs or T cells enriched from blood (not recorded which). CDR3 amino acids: CASGLIPGQEQFF. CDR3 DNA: TGTGCTAGTGGTTTGATCCCGGGACAGGAGCAGTTCTTC.